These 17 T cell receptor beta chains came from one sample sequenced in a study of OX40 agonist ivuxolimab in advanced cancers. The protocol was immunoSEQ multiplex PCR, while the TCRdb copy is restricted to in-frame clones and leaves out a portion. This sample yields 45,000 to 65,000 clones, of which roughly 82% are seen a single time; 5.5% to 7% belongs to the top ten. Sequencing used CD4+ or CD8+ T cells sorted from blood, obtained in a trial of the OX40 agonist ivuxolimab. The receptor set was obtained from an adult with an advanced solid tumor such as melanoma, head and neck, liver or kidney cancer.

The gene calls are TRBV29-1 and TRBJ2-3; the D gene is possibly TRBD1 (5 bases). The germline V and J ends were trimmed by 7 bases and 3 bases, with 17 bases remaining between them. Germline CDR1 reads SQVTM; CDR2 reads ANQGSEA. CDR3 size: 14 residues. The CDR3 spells CSGSSQGGTDTQYF. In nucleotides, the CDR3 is TGCAGCGGCTCCTCGCAGGGTGGGACAGATACGCAGTATTTT.

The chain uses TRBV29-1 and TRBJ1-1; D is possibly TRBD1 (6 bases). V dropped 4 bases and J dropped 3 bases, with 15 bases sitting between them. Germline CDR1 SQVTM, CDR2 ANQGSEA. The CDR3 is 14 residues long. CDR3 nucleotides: TGCAGCGTTGGGGGGGCAATATTTTACACTGAAGCTTTCTTT. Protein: CSVGGAIFYTEAFF.

The CDR3 DNA reads TGTGCCAGCAGCTTCAGGGTCCAAGAGACCCAGTACTTC. Amino acid sequence: CASSFRVQETQYF. The J gene is TRBJ2-5, the V gene TRBV7-2, with D maybe TRBD1 (5 bases). Germline CDR1 and CDR2: SGHTA and FQGNSA. The CDR3 sequence is 13 residues long. The ends were cut back, 3 bases at V and 1 base at J, with 6 bases in the middle.

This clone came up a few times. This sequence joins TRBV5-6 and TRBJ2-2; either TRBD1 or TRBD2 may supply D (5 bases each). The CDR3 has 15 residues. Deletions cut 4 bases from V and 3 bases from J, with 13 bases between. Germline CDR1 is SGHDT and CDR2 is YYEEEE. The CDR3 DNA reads TGTGCCAGCAGCCTACTGGGACGGGACACCGGGGAGCTGTTTTTT. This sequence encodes CASSLLGRDTGELFF.

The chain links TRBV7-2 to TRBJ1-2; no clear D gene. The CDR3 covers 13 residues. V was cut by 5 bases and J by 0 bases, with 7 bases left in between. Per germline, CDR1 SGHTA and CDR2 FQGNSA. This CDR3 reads CASSGDANYGYTF. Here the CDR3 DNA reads TGTGCCAGCAGCGGGGATGCTAACTATGGCTACACCTTC.

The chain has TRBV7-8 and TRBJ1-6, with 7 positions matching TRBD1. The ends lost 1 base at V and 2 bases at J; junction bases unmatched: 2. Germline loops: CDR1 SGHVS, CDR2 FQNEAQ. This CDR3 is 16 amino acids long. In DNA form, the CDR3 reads TGTGCCAGCAGCTTAGAGGGGGCTACCTATAATTCACCCCTCCACTTT. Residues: CASSLEGATYNSPLHF.

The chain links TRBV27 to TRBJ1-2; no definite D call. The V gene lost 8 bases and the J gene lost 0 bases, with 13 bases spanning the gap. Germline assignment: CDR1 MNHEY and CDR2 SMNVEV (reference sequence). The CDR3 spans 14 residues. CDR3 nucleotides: TGTGCCAGCGGGTCGGGATTCGCTAACTATGGCTACACCTTC. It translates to CASGSGFANYGYTF.

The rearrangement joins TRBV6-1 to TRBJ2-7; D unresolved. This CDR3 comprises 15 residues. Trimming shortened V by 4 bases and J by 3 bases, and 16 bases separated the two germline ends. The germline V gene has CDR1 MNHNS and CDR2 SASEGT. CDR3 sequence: CASSVGPPPLYEQYF. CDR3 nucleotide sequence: TGTGCCAGCAGTGTTGGCCCCCCCCCACTCTACGAGCAGTACTTC.

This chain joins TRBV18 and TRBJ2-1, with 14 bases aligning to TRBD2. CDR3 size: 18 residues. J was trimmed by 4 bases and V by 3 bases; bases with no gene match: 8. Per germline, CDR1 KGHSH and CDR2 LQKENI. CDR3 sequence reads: CASSPPGLAGASYNEQFF. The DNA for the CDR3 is TGTGCCAGCTCACCGCCGGGACTAGCGGGGGCCTCTTACAATGAGCAGTTCTTC.

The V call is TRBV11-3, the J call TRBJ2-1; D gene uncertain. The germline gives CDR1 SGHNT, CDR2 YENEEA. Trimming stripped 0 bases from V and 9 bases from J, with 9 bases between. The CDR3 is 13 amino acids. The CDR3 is CASSLDSFGEQFF. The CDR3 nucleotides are TGTGCCAGCAGCTTAGACTCCTTCGGTGAGCAGTTCTTC.

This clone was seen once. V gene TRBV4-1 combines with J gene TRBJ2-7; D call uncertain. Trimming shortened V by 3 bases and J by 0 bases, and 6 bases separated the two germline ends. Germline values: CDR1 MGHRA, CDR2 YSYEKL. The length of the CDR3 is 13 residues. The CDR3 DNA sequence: TGCGCCAGCAGCCAGGCCGGCTCCTACGAGCAGTACTTC. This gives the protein CASSQAGSYEQYF.

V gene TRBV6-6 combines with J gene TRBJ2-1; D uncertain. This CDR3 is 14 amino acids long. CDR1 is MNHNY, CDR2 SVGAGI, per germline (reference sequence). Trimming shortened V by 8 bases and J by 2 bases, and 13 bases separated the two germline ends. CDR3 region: CASRFGPAYNEQFF. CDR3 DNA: TGTGCCAGCCGATTTGGGCCGGCCTACAATGAGCAGTTCTTC.

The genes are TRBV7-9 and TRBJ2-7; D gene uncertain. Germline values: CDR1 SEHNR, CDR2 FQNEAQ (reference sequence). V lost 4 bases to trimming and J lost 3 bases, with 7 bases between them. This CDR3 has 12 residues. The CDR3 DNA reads TGTGCCAGCAGCTCGGTACACTACGAGCAGTACTTC. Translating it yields CASSSVHYEQYF.

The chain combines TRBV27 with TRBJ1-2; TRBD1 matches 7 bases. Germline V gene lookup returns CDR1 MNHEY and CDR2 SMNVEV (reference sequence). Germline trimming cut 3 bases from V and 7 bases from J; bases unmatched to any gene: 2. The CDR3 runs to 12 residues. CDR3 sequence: CASSFDRVGYTF. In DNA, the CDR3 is TGTGCCAGCAGTTTCGACAGGGTTGGCTACACCTTC.

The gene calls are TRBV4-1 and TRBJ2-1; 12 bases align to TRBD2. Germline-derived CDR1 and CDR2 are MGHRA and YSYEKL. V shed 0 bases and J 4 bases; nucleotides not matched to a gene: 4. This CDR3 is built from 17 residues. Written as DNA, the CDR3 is TGCGCCAGCAGCCAAGATGCTAGCGGGGGGGTGTACAATGAGCAGTTCTTC. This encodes CASSQDASGGVYNEQFF.

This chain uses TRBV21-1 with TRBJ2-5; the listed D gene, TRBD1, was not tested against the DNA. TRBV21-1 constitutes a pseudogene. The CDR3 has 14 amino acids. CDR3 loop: CASSSCQGQETQYF. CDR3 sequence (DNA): TGTGCCAGCAGTTCGTGCCAGGGCCAAGAGACCCAGTACTTC.

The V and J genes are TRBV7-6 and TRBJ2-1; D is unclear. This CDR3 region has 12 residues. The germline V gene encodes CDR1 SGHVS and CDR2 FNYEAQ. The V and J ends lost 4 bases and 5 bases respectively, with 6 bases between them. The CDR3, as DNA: TGTGCCAGCAGCTCGATCCACAATGAGCAGTTCTTC. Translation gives CASSSIHNEQFF.